This T cell receptor (beta chain) is from a study of shared clonotypes between healthy human individuals. Profiled with immunoSEQ multiplex PCR; TCRdb holds only in-frame clones, not every one. Of about 470,000 clones in the sample, 79% were seen once. The CDR3 has 15 residues. V lost 1 base to trimming and J lost 5 bases, with 14 bases between them. CDR1 is SGHDN and CDR2 is FVKESK in the germline V gene. The clonotype comes from a middle-aged woman in good health. Some clones in this sample may be carry-over from other donors' samples. The rearrangement links TRBV14 to TRBJ2-5, with D uncertain. The sample comprised PBMCs. CDR3 protein: CASSQVGRVRETQYF. The CDR3 nucleotides are TGTGCCAGCAGCCAAGTAGGCAGAGTCCGGGAGACCCAGTACTTC. The full variable domain, in which reference TRBV14 and TRBJ2-5 provide the parts outside the CDR3, is EAGVTQFPSHSVIEKGQTVTLRCDPISGHDNLYWYRRVMGKEIKFLLHFVKESKQDESGMPNNRFLAERTGGTYSTLKVQPAELEDSGVYFCASSQVGRVRETQYFGPGTRLLVL.